This is a list of T cell receptor beta chains from one sample in a study of tumor-infiltrating lymphocytes in primary liver carcinoma. TCRdb reprocessed the multiplex PCR reads via MiXCR and lists one record per CDR3 protein. The sample yields about 54,000 distinct CDR3 sequences, over 70% seen once. The sequencing input was liver tumor tissue from sampling region 2. The source of these receptors is a man aged 40-55 years with primary liver carcinoma and hepatitis B virus infection. The CDR3 runs from the conserved cysteine through the conserved F or W. D genes are given only for firm matches. Size values are once, few and many counts, or a class for expanded clones, and some rows have none.

J	V	D	size	CDR3	DNA
TRBJ2-2	TRBV12-5	.	.	CASGFSGVSDTGELFF	TGTGCTAGTGGTTTCTCCGGAGTATCGGACACCGGGGAGTTGTTTTTT
TRBJ2-5	TRBV4-1	.	.	CASSQDPSAGVQYF	TGCGCCAGTAGCCAAGACCCTTCAGCTGGGGTCCAGTACTTC
TRBJ2-7	TRBV4-2	.	few	CASSQADSPRWSGELYF	TGTGCCAGCAGCCAAGCAGATTCCCCCCGGTGGTCTGGCGAGCTGTACTTC
TRBJ2-3	TRBV18	.	.	CASSPRSRPSTDTQYF	TGTGCCAGCTCACCAAGGAGCAGGCCCTCAACAGATACGCAGTATTTT
TRBJ2-1	TRBV29-1	TRBD2	.	CSVLKVGGPDGQFF	TGCAGCGTCCTCAAAGTGGGAGGGCCAGATGGGCAGTTCTTC
TRBJ2-1	TRBV29-1	.	many	CSVVPNAYNEQFF	TGCAGCGTCGTCCCTAATGCCTACAATGAGCAGTTCTTC
TRBJ1-4	TRBV6-1	TRBD1	.	CASNDRTGGGDEKLFF	TGTGCCAGCAACGATAGGACAGGGGGCGGTGATGAAAAACTGTTTTTT
TRBJ2-1	TRBV11-2	.	.	CASTSATGGDEQFF	TGTGCCAGCACCTCCGCTACAGGCGGTGATGAGCAGTTCTTC
TRBJ2-6	TRBV6-5	TRBD1	.	CASSLWTGMKGGTNALTF	TGTGCCAGCAGTCTTTGGACAGGGATGAAAGGTGGGACCAACGCCCTGACTTTC
TRBJ2-2	TRBV12-3/TRBV12-4	TRBD1	.	CAGSTGAGELFF	TGTGCAGGCAGCACAGGGGCCGGGGAGCTATTTTTT
TRBJ2-3	TRBV6-1	TRBD2	.	CAGNQLAGLTADTQYF	TGTGCCGGCAATCAATTAGCGGGTTTAACCGCAGATACGCAGTATTTT
TRBJ2-7	TRBV29-1	.	.	CRVITEGSPYEQCF	TGCAGGGTTATAACAGAGGGCAGCCCCTACGAGCAGTGCTTC
TRBJ2-7	TRBV5-5	.	.	CANSLNIQGEQYF	TGTGCCAACAGCTTGAATATCCAGGGAGAGCAGTACTTC
TRBJ2-1	TRBV4-2	.	.	CGSSQGSDNRAQFF	TGTGGCAGCAGCCAAGGTTCGGACAACCGGGCTCAGTTCTTC
TRBJ2-2	TRBV5-6	.	.	CVSSSEGGVDTGELFF	TGTGTCAGCAGCTCTGAGGGGGGAGTCGACACCGGGGAGCTGTTTTTT
TRBJ1-3	TRBV28	.	many	CASSFRVHGNTIYF	TGTGCCAGCAGTTTTAGGGTCCATGGAAACACCATATATTTT
TRBJ2-3	TRBV20-1	.	.	CSGKQSTDTQYF	TGCAGTGGGAAACAGAGCACAGATACGCAGTATTTT
TRBJ2-1	TRBV13	.	.	CASSPHFSTSYNEQLF	TGTGCCAGCAGCCCTCACTTCAGTACTTCCTACAATGAGCAGCTCTTC
TRBJ2-5	TRBV5-4	.	medium-sized	CASSLRGQETQYF	TGTGCCAGCAGCTTGAGGGGGCAAGAGACCCAGTACTTC
TRBJ1-3	TRBV4-1	.	.	CASSQAVSGTLRSGNTMYF	TGCGCCAGCAGCCAGGCCGTAAGCGGAACGCTACGGTCTGGAAACACCATGTATTTT
TRBJ2-1	TRBV6-5	TRBD1	.	CASSYSIGDRVDSEQFF	TGTGCCAGCAGCTACTCGATCGGGGACAGGGTGGACAGTGAGCAGTTCTTC
TRBJ2-1	TRBV4-2	TRBD2	.	CASSELAGGSSYEQFF	TGTGCCAGCAGCGAACTAGCGGGAGGGTCCTCTTACGAGCAGTTCTTC
TRBJ2-2	TRBV6-5	TRBD2	.	CDSSSSIGRTTGELFF	TGTGACAGCAGTTCCTCGATCGGGAGGACTACCGGGGAGCTCTTTTTT
TRBJ2-1	TRBV6-5	.	many	CASSYVGNEQFF	TGTGCCAGCAGTTACGTGGGGAATGAGCAGTTCTTC
TRBJ2-7	TRBV20-1	TRBD2	.	CSCASGYEQYF	TGCAGCTGCGCTAGCGGCTACGAGCAGTACTTC
TRBJ2-1	TRBV5-4	TRBD2	.	CASSDRLAGYNGQFF	TGTGCCAGCAGTGATCGACTAGCGGGGTACAATGGGCAATTCTTC
TRBJ2-4	TRBV28	.	.	CASRAGGLLAINIQYF	TGTGCCAGCAGGGCCGGTGGGCTACTAGCCATAAACATTCAGTACTTC
TRBJ2-1	TRBV9	.	.	CASSVVEAPYNEQFF	TGTGCCAGCAGCGTAGTGGAAGCCCCCTACAATGAGCAGTTCTTC
TRBJ1-1	TRBV11-2	.	once	CAGSFDLSGRVAEAFF	TGTGCCGGCAGCTTCGATTTGAGCGGAAGAGTCGCCGAAGCTTTCTTT
TRBJ1-6	TRBV12-3/TRBV12-4	.	.	CASTVTGLGVLHF	TGTGCCAGCACCGTTACAGGGCTTGGAGTCCTCCATTTT
TRBJ2-7	TRBV4-2	TRBD1	.	CASSQENRGGVYEQYF	TGTGCCAGCAGCCAAGAAAACAGGGGCGGTGTCTACGAGCAGTATTTC
TRBJ1-1	TRBV7-3	.	many	CASSLMGNTEAFF	TGTGCCAGCAGCCTGATGGGGAACACTGAAGCTTTCTTT
TRBJ2-7	TRBV13	TRBD2	.	CASSAPGLAGLSSCEQYF	TGTGCCAGCAGCGCCCCGGGACTAGCGGGCCTTAGCTCCTGTGAGCAATACTTC
TRBJ2-3	TRBV7-3	.	few	CASSPGLPEVDTQYF	TGTGCCAGCAGCCCCGGACTCCCAGAGGTAGATACGCAGTATTTT
TRBJ2-7	TRBV11-2	.	.	CASLWSDNLRGQYF	TGTGCCAGCTTATGGTCGGATAATCTACGAGGGCAGTACTTC
TRBJ2-1	TRBV21-1	.	medium-sized	CASSKEAGGSNEQFF	TGTGCCAGCAGCAAAGAGGCGGGAGGTAGCAATGAGCAGTTCTTC
TRBJ2-1	TRBV14	.	.	CASSPTPGTYNEQFF	TGTGCCAGTAGCCCTACTCCCGGCACCTACAATGAGCAGTTCTTC
TRBJ2-3	TRBV28	TRBD1	.	CASRHSNTRTGGLDTHYF	TGTGCCAGCAGACACTCCAATACCAGGACAGGGGGCCTAGATACGCACTATTTT
TRBJ2-2	TRBV11-2	.	.	CASSLELVTEEPFF	TGTGCCAGCAGCTTAGAACTAGTCACCGAGGAGCCGTTTTTT
TRBJ2-5	TRBV10-3	.	.	CAISEGQNQETPYF	TGTGCCATCAGTGAGGGACAGAACCAAGAGACCCCATACTTC
TRBJ2-5	TRBV14	.	.	CASSQDHTPDFQETQYF	TGTGCCAGTAGCCAAGACCACACCCCGGACTTCCAAGAGACCCAGTACTTC
TRBJ2-1	TRBV29-1	.	.	CSVEKTIGNEQLF	TGCAGCGTTGAAAAGACCATTGGCAATGAGCAGTTATTC
TRBJ2-2	TRBV11-2	TRBD2	.	CTSSIWTSGGTGELFF	TGTACCAGCAGCATTTGGACTAGCGGGGGCACCGGGGAGCTGTTTTTT
TRBJ1-5	TRBV5-6	TRBD1	once	CASSRQQGAMNQPQHF	TGTGCCAGTAGCCGCCAACAGGGGGCAATGAATCAGCCCCAGCATTTC
TRBJ2-5	TRBV5-1	.	few	CANSRGLEETQYF	TGCGCCAACAGCCGTGGACTGGAAGAGACCCAGTACTTC
TRBJ2-1	TRBV11-1	.	.	CAGSLGWTNEQFF	TGTGCCGGCAGCTTAGGCTGGACAAATGAGCAGTTCTTC
TRBJ1-2	TRBV28	.	.	CAIPLDSGDYTF	TGTGCCATTCCCCTAGATTCAGGTGACTACACCTTC
TRBJ2-2	TRBV11-2	TRBD2	.	CASSRGLAGRNTGELFF	TGTGCCAGCAGCAGAGGACTAGCGGGGCGGAACACCGGGGAGCTGTTTTTT
TRBJ2-3	TRBV4-1	.	many	CASSPRGTDTQYF	TGCGCCAGCAGCCCGCGGGGCACAGATACGCAGTATTTT
TRBJ2-7	TRBV12-3/TRBV12-4	.	once	CVSRGGSYEQYF	TGTGTCAGCAGAGGGGGTTCCTACGAGCAGTACTTC
TRBJ2-7	TRBV12-3/TRBV12-4	.	.	CANSAQAYEQYF	TGTGCCAACAGTGCACAAGCATACGAGCAGTACTTC
TRBJ2-1	TRBV7-9	.	many	CASSPVRGSYNEQFF	TGTGCCAGCAGCCCCGTACGGGGGTCCTACAATGAGCAGTTCTTC